This T cell receptor beta chain derives from a study of Ad26.COV2.S vaccination and SARS-CoV-2 variants. Study outcomes and limitations: Possible underestimation of total T cell responses by the TCR breadth and depth analyses was noted.

Remarks on this clone: Its antigen remains unknown.

Treatment described: some 20 received Ad26.COV2.S at low or high dose, single or two shots; about five received placebo; per-sample allocation not given. The study sampled participants on day 63 after the first vaccine or placebo injection. The donor's status was that of an adult aged 18-55 years in Boston. V gave up 0 bases and J gave up 7 bases; unmatched junction bases: 14. The germline V gene encodes CDR1 SGHTA and CDR2 FQGNSA. CDR3 size: 18 residues. Sequenced by immunoSEQ multiplex PCR; TCRdb stores in-frame clones only, minus some. This table has 400,000 or so clones, more than 85% appearing once.

V is TRBV7-2 and J is TRBJ2-5; 10 nucleotides line up with TRBD2. Sequencing used peripheral blood, obtained in a trial of Ad26.COV2.S vaccine versus placebo. This sequence originates from a person between 18 and 65 years old who received the Ad26.COV2.S COVID-19 vaccine or a placebo. CDR3 DNA sequence: TGTGCCAGCAGCTTAGCCCCCACCCAGCGGGGGGGGTCGAGGACCCAGTACTTC. Translating gives CASSLAPTQRGGSRTQYF.